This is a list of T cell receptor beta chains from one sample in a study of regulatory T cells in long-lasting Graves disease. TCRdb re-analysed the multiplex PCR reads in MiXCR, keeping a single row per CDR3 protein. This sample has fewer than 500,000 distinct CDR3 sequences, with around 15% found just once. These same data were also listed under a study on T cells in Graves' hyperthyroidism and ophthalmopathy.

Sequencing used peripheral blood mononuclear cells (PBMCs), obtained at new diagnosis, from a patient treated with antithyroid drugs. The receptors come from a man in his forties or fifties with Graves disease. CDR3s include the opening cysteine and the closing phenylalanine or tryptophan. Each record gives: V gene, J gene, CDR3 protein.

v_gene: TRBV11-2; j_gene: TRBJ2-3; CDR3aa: CASSPRADTQYF
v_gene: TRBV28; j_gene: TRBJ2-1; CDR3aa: CASSLRAGGYEQFF
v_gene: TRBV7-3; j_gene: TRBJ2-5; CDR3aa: CASSSGTGETQYF
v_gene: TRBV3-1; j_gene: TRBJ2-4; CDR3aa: CASSWAGSDNIQYF
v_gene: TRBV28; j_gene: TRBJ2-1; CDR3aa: CATYTGTNNEQFF
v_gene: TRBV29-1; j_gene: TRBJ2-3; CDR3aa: CSVDGAKGGGTDTQYF
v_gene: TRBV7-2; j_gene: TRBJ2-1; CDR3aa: CASSLVGGTNNEQFF
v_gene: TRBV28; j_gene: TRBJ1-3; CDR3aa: CASGNENTIYF
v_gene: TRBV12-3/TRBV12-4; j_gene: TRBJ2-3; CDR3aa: CASSFDTEITDTQYF
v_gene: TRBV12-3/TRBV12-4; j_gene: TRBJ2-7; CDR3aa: CASSTQPWTSGREKYF
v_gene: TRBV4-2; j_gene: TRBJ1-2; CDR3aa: CASSPAAGAQYGYTF
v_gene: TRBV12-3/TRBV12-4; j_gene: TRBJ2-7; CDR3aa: CASSARGQGLESSYEQYF
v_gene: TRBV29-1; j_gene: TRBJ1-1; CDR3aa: CSVERGQGVGTEAFF
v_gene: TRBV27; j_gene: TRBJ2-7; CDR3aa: CASMGDRSSYEQYF
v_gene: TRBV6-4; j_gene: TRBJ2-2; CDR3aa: CASSATGDGELFF
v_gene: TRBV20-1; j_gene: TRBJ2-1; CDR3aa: CSAPTSGSYNEQFF
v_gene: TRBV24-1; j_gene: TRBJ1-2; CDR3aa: CATSDSRRQGAFGYTF
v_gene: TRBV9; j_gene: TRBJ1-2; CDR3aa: CASSVGSQGGSNGYTF
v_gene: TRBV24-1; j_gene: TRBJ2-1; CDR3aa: CATSDGPGQVHYEQFF
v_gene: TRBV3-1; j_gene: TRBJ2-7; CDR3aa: CASSQDPARRAYEQYF
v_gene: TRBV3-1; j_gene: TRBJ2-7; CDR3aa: CASSQRDPATSGKYF
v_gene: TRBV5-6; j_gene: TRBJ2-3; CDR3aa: CASSVQGSRDTQYF
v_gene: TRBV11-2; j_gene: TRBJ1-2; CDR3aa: CASSLVGTLDGYTF
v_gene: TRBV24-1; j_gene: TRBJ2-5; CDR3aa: CATSDPGAAQQETQYF
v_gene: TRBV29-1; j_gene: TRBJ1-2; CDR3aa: CSVEWDSLGGYTF
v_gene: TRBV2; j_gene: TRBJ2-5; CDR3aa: CASKAGIFQETQYF